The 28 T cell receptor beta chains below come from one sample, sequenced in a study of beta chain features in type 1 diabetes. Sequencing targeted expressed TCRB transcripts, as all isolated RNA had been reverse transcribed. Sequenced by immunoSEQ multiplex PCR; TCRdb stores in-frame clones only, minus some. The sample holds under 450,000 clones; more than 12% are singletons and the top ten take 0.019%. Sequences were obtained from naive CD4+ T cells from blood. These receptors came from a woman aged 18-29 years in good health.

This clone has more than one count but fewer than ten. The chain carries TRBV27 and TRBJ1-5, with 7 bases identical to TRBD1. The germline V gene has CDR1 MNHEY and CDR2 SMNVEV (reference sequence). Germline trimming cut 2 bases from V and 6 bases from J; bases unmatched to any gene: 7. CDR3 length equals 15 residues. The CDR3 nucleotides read TGTGCCAGCAGTTTAATTGGGACAGTAGGTCAGCCCCAGCATTTT. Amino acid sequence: CASSLIGTVGQPQHF.

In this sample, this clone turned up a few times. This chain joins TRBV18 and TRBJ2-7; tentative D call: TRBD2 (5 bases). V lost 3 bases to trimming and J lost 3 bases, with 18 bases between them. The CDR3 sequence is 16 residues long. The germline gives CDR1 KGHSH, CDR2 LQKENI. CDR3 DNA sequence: TGTGCCAGCTCACCGACGTCGGCGCCCCGGGGCTACGAGCAGTACTTC. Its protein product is CASSPTSAPRGYEQYF.

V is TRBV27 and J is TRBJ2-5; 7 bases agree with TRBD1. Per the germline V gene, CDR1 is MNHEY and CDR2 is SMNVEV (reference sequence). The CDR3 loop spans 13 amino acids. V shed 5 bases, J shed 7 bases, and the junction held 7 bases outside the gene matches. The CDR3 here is CASSDGAGGTQYF. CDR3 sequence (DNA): TGTGCCAGCAGTGATGGGGCAGGGGGGACCCAGTACTTC.

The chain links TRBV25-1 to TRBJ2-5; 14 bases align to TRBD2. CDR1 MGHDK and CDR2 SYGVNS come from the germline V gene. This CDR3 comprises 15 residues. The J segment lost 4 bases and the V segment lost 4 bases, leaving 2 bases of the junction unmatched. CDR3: CASSVGLAGAETQYF. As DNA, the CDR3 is TGTGCCAGCAGTGTGGGACTAGCGGGAGCAGAGACCCAGTACTTC.

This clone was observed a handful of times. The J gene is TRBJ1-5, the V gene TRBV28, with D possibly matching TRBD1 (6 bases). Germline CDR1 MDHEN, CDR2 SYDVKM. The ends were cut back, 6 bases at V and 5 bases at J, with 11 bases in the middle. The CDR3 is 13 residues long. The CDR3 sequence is CASSSYRDQPQHF. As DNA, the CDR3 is TGTGCCAGCAGCAGTTACAGGGATCAGCCCCAGCATTTT.

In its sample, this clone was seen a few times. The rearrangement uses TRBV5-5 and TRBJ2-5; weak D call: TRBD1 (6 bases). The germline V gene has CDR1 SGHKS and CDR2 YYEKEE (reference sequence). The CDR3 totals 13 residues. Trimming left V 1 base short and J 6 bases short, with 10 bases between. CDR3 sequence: CASSLSTGKTQYF. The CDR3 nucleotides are TGTGCCAGCAGCTTGAGTACAGGGAAGACCCAGTACTTC.

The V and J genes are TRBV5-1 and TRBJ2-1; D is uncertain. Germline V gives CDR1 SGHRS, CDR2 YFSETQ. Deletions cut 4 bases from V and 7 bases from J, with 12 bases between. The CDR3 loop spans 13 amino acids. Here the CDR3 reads CASSTATMNEQFF. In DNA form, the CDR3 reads TGCGCCAGCAGCACCGCCACTATGAATGAGCAGTTCTTC.

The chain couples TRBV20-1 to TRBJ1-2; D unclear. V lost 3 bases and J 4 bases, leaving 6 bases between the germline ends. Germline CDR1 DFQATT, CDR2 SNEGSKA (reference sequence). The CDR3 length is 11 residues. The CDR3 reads CSARAVYGYTF. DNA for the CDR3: TGCAGTGCTAGGGCTGTCTATGGCTACACCTTC.

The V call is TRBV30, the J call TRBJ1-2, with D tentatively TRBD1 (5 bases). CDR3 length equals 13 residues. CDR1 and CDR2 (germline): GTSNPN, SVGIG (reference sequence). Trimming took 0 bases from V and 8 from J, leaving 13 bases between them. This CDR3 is CAWSVTEGVGYTF. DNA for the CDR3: TGTGCCTGGAGTGTAACCGAAGGGGTAGGCTACACCTTC.

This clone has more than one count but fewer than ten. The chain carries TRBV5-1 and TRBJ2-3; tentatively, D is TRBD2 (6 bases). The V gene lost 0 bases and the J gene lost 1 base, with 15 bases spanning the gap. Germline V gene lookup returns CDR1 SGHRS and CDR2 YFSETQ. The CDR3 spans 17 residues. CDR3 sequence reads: CASSLEGTPTGTDTQYF. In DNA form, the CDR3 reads TGCGCCAGCAGCTTGGAGGGGACTCCAACAGGCACAGATACGCAGTATTTT.

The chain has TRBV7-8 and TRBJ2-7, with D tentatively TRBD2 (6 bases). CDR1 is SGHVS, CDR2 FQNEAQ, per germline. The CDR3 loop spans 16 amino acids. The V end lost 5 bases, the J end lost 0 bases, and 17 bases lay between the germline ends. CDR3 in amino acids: CASSGRDWPLSYEQYF. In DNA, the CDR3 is TGTGCCAGCAGCGGCCGGGACTGGCCACTCTCCTACGAGCAGTACTTC.

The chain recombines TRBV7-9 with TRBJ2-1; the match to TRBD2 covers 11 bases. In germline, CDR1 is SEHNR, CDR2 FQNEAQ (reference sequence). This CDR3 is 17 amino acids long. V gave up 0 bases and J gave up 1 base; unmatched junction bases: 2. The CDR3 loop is CASSLALAGGSYNEQFF. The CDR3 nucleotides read TGTGCCAGCAGCTTAGCATTAGCGGGAGGGTCCTACAATGAGCAGTTCTTC.

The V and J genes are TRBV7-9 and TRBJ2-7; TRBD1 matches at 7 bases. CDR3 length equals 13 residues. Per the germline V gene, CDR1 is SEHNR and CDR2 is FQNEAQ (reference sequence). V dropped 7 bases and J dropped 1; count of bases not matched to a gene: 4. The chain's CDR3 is CASTGTESYEQYF. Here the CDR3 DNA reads TGTGCCAGCACCGGGACAGAGTCCTACGAGCAGTACTTC. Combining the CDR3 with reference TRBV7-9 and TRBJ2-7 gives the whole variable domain DTGVSQNPRHKITKRGQNVTFRCDPISEHNRLYWYRQTLGQGPEFLTYFQNEAQLEKSRLLSDRFSAERPKGSFSTLEIQRTEQGDSAMYLCASTGTESYEQYFGPGTRLTVT.

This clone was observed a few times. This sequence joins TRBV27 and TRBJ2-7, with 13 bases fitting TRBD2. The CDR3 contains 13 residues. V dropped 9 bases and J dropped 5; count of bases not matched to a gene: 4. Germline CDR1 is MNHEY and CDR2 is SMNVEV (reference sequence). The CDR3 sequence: CARGLAGDHEQYF. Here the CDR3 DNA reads TGTGCCAGAGGACTAGCGGGAGATCACGAGCAGTACTTC.

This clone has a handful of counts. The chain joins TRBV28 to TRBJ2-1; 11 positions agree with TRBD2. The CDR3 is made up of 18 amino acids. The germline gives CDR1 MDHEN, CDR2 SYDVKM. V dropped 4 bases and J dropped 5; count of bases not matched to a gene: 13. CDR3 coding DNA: TGTGCCAGCAGTTATAGCGGGAGGGCCCTCGTGAAGGACAATGAGCAGTTCTTC. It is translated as CASSYSGRALVKDNEQFF.

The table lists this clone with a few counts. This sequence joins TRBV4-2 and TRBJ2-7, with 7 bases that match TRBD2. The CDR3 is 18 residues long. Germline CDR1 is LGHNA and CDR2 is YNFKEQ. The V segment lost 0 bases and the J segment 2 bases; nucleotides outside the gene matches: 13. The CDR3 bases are TGTGCCAGCAGCCAAGAAGTAACGGCGGGAGCGTTCACCTACGAGCAGTACTTC. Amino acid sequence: CASSQEVTAGAFTYEQYF.

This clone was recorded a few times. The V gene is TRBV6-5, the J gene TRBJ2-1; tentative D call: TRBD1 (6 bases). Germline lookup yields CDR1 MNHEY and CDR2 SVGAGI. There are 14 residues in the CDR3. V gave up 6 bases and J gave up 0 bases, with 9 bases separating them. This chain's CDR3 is CASSRTVSYNEQFF. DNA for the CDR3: TGTGCCAGCAGCCGGACAGTCTCCTACAATGAGCAGTTCTTC.

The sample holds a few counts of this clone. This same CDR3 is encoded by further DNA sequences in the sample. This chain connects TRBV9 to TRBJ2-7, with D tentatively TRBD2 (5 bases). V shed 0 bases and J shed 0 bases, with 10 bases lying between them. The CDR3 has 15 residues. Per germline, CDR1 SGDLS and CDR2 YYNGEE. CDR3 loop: CASSVEGGGSYEQYF. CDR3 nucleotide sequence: TGTGCCAGCAGCGTAGAGGGCGGAGGCTCCTACGAGCAGTACTTC.

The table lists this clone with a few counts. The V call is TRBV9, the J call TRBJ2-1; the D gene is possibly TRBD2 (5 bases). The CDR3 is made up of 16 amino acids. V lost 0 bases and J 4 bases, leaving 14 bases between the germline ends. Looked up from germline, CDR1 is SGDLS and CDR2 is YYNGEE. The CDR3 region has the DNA TGTGCCAGCAGCGTAGCTATCAGCCCGGGATACAATGAGCAGTTCTTC. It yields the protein CASSVAISPGYNEQFF.

The CDR3 reads CASSPGIGQDSYEQYF. The CDR3 DNA follows: TGTGCCAGCAGCCCAGGAATTGGGCAGGACTCCTACGAGCAGTACTTC. The rearrangement joins TRBV9 to TRBJ2-7; D call uncertain. Per germline, CDR1 SGDLS and CDR2 YYNGEE. V was clipped by 4 bases and J by 0 bases, with 17 bases between them. The CDR3 runs to 16 residues.

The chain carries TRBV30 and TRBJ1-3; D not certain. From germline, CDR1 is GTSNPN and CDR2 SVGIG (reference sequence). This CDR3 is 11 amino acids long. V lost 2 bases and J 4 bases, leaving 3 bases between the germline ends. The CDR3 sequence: CAWSSGNTIYF. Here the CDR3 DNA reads TGTGCCTGGAGTTCAGGAAACACCATATATTTT.

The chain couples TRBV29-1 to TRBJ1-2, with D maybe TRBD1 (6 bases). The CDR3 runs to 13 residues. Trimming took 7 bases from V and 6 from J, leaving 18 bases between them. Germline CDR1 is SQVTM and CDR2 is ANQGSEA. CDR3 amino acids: CSAQTGYRDGYTF. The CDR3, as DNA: TGCAGCGCACAAACAGGGTATAGGGATGGCTACACCTTC.

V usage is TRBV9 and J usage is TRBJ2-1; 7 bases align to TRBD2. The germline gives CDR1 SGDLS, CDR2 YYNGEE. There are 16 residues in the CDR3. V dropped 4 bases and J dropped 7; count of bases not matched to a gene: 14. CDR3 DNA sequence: TGTGCCAGCAGCCCCCGGGGAGAGCGGGGCGGGAATGAGCAGTTCTTC. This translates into CASSPRGERGGNEQFF.

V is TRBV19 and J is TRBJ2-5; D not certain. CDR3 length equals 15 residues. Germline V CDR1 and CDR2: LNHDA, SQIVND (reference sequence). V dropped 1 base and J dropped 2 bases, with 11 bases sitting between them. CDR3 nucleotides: TGTGCCAGTAGTATAGTGTGGGCAGGACAAGAGACCCAGTACTTC. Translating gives CASSIVWAGQETQYF.

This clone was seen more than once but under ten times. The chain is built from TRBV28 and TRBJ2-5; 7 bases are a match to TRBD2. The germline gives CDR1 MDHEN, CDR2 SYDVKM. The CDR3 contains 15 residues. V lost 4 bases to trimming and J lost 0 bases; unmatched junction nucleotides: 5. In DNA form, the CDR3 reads TGTGCCAGCAGTTCAACTAGCGCGCACCAAGAGACCCAGTACTTC. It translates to CASSSTSAHQETQYF.

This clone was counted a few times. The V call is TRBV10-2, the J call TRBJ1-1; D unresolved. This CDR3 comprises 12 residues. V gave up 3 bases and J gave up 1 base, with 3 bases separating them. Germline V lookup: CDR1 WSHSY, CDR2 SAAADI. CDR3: CASSDWNTEAFF. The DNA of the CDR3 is TGCGCCAGCAGTGACTGGAACACTGAAGCTTTCTTT.

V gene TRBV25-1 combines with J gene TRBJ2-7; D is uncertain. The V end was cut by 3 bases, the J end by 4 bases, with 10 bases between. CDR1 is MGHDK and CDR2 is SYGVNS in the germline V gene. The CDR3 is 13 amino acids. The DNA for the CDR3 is TGTGCCAGCAGTGACTCCCTCGTGTACGAGCAGTACTTC. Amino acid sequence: CASSDSLVYEQYF.

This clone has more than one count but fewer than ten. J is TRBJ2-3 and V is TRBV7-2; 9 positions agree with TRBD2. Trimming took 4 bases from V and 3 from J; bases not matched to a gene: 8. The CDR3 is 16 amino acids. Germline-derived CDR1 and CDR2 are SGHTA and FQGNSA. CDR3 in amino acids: CASSWRLAEGTDTQYF. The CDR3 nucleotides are TGTGCCAGCAGCTGGAGACTAGCGGAGGGGACAGATACGCAGTATTTT.